The rows below give T cell receptor beta chains drawn from one sample of a study of T cells in Graves' hyperthyroidism and ophthalmopathy. TCRdb used MiXCR to reprocess the multiplex PCR reads, holding one entry per CDR3 protein. This sample carries around 360,000 distinct CDR3 sequences, 12% to 15% of them seen once, and the ten largest clones take approximately 19%. Specimen: blood. The receptors were gathered from a woman aged 55-70 years with Graves' ophthalmopathy. Each CDR3 is given with its conserved first and last residue. The D gene is left open where the match is weak. Size tells how often a clone was seen (once, few, many) or the class of an expanded clone, and some rows leave it out.

v_call	clone_size	d_call	j_call	cdr3_nt	cdr3_aa
TRBV24-1	many	TRBD1	TRBJ2-7	TGTGCCACCAGTGAGGCCGGGGACAGGTTCTACGAGCAGTACTTC	CATSEAGDRFYEQYF
TRBV30	many	TRBD1	TRBJ1-2	TGTGCCTGGAGTACCGGGACAGAACCTATGGCTGGCTACACCTTC	CAWSTGTEPMAGYTF
TRBV28	many	NA	TRBJ2-1	TGTGCCAGCAGTTTGGGGGGTCAGCGCAATGAGCAGTTCTTC	CASSLGGQRNEQFF
TRBV20-1	few	NA	TRBJ2-7	TGCAGTGCTCCTGTGTTTATTTCGCGTCAGACGTCCTACGAGCAGTACTTC	CSAPVFISRQTSYEQYF
TRBV6-2/TRBV6-3	many	NA	TRBJ2-4	TGTGCCAGCAGTCGATCCGGGCGTGACATTCAGTACTTC	CASSRSGRDIQYF
TRBV12-3/TRBV12-4	many	NA	TRBJ2-7	TGTGCCAGCAGTTTATGGACGGAGAGGGACGAGCAGTACTTC	CASSLWTERDEQYF
TRBV20-1	many	TRBD2	TRBJ2-2	TGCAGTGCAGATCAGCGGGACTTAAACACCGGGGAGCTGTTTTTT	CSADQRDLNTGELFF
TRBV3-1	few	TRBD2	TRBJ2-2	TGTGCCACGAGCGGGAGTAGCACCGGGGAGCTGTTTTTT	CATSGSSTGELFF
TRBV29-1	NA	TRBD1	TRBJ1-1	TGCAGCGTTTCGACAGGGGGGAGCACTGAAGCTTTCTTT	CSVSTGGSTEAFF
TRBV10-2	NA	NA	TRBJ1-2	TGCGCCAGCAGGACCCCGACCTATGGCTACACCTTC	CASRTPTYGYTF